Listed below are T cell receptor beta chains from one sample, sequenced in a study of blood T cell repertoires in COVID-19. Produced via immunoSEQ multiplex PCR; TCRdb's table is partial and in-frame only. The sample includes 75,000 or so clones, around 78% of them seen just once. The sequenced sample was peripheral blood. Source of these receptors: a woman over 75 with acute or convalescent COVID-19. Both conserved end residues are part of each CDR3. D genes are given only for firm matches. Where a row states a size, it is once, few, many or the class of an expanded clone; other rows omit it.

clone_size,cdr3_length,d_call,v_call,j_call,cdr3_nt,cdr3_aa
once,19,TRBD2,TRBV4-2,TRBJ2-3,TGTGCCAGCAGCCAAGATGCGGCTAGCGGGGGGGGAAGCACAGATACGCAGTATTTT,CASSQDAASGGGSTDTQYF
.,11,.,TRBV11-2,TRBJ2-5,TGTGCCAGCGGGGAGCAAGAGACCCAGTACTTC,CASGEQETQYF
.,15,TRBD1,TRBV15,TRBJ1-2,TGTGCCACCAGCAGGGGACGGGACAGGGAGTATGGCTACACCTTC,CATSRGRDREYGYTF
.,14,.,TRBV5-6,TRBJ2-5,TGTGCCAGCAGTTTCGGGACTTTCCAAGAGACCCAGTACTTC,CASSFGTFQETQYF
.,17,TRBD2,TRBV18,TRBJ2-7,TGTGCCAGCTCACGGACTAGCGGGGGGTCGAGCTCCTACGAGCAGTACTTC,CASSRTSGGSSSYEQYF
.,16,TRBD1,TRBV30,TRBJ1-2,TGTGCCTGGAAATCCCCTCAACAGGGGGCTCCCTATGGCTACACCTTC,CAWKSPQQGAPYGYTF
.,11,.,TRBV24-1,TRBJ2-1,TGTGCCACGGGGCCCTACAATGAGCAGTTCTTC,CATGPYNEQFF
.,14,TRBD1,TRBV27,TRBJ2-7,TGTGCCAGCAGTAACAGGGGAAGCTCCTACGAGCAGTACTTC,CASSNRGSSYEQYF
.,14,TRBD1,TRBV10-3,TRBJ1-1,TGTGCCATCAGTGATATGACAGGGGGAACTGAAGCTTTCTTT,CAISDMTGGTEAFF
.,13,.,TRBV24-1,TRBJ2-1,TGTGCCACCAGGGCAGCGAAAAACAATGAGCAGTTCTTC,CATRAAKNNEQFF
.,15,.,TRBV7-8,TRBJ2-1,TGTGCCAGCAGCTTAGCGGGGAGCGCAAGGGATGAGCAGTTCTTC,CASSLAGSARDEQFF